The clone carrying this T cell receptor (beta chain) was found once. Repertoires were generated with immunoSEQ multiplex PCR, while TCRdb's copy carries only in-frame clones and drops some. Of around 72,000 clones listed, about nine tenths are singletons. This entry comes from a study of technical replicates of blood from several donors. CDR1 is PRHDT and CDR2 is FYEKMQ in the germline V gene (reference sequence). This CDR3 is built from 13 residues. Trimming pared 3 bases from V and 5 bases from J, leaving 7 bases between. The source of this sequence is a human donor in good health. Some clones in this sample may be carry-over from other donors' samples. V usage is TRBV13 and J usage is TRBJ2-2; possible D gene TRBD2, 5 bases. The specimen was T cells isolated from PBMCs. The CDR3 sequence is CASSLWETGELFF. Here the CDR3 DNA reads TGTGCCAGCAGCTTGTGGGAGACCGGGGAGCTGTTTTTT.